The rows below give T cell receptor beta chains drawn from one sample of a study of T cell repertoires in cytomegalovirus infection. MiXCR was run by TCRdb on the reads, yielding one entry per CDR3 protein. The sample gives over 250,000 distinct CDR3 sequences, 25% of which show up once; more than 11% is in the top ten. Material for sequencing was PBMCs. The receptor set was obtained from a human donor in good health (CMV status not recorded). Some clones in this sample may be carry-over from other donors' samples. Both conserved end residues are part of each CDR3. Fields, in order: clone size, D gene, J gene, V gene, CDR3 length, CDR3 DNA, CDR3 protein. D genes are given only for firm matches. Expanded clones get a size class; other rows say once, few or many, or leave the size out.

abundance: many; d_gene: TRBD2; j_gene: TRBJ2-3; v_gene: TRBV28; len: 15; CDR3nt: TGTGCCAGCAGTCCCCTGGGACTAGCCCAAGATACGCAGTATTTT; CDR3aa: CASSPLGLAQDTQYF
abundance: -; d_gene: -; j_gene: TRBJ1-2; v_gene: TRBV30; len: 12; CDR3nt: TGTGCCTGCCACAGGGACTCGGGCGGCTACACCTTC; CDR3aa: CACHRDSGGYTF
abundance: -; d_gene: -; j_gene: TRBJ2-7; v_gene: TRBV14; len: 14; CDR3nt: TGTGCCAGCAGCCAAGGGACCCTACTCTACGAGCAGTACTTC; CDR3aa: CASSQGTLLYEQYF
abundance: many; d_gene: -; j_gene: TRBJ2-1; v_gene: TRBV7-2; len: 14; CDR3nt: TGTGCCAGCGGCCGCATAGGTTTGGGAAATGAGCAGTTCTTC; CDR3aa: CASGRIGLGNEQFF
abundance: many; d_gene: -; j_gene: TRBJ2-2; v_gene: TRBV7-9; len: 14; CDR3nt: TGTGCCGGCGTAATCTCAGGGACCACCGGGGAGCTGTTTTTT; CDR3aa: CAGVISGTTGELFF
abundance: many; d_gene: -; j_gene: TRBJ2-3; v_gene: TRBV12-3/TRBV12-4; len: 16; CDR3nt: TGTGCCAGCAGTCTCGGTGAGTGGGGCTTCACAGATACGCAGTATTTT; CDR3aa: CASSLGEWGFTDTQYF
abundance: -; d_gene: -; j_gene: TRBJ2-3; v_gene: TRBV4-3; len: 16; CDR3nt: TGCGCCAGCAGCCAAGAACTAGACGCCCCTCCCGATACGCAGTATTTT; CDR3aa: CASSQELDAPPDTQYF
abundance: -; d_gene: -; j_gene: TRBJ1-2; v_gene: TRBV6-2/TRBV6-3; len: 14; CDR3nt: TGTGCCAGCAGTTACCTCCCAGAGCACTATGGCTACACCTTC; CDR3aa: CASSYLPEHYGYTF
abundance: -; d_gene: -; j_gene: TRBJ1-1; v_gene: TRBV20-1; len: 14; CDR3nt: TGCAGTGCTAGTGCAATCACAGGGTCCACTGAAGCTTTCTTT; CDR3aa: CSASAITGSTEAFF
abundance: few; d_gene: TRBD2; j_gene: TRBJ2-5; v_gene: TRBV19; len: 16; CDR3nt: TGTGCCAGTAGTACCTATTCTAGCGGAGATCGGGAGACCCAGTACTTC; CDR3aa: CASSTYSSGDRETQYF
abundance: few; d_gene: -; j_gene: TRBJ1-4; v_gene: TRBV18; len: 14; CDR3nt: TGTGCCAGCTCACCCGCGACTTTGAATGAAAAACTGTTTTTT; CDR3aa: CASSPATLNEKLFF
abundance: few; d_gene: -; j_gene: TRBJ1-5; v_gene: TRBV28; len: 16; CDR3nt: TGTGCCAGCAGTTTACCGGGCGCCAGCCCACATCAGCCCCAGCATTTT; CDR3aa: CASSLPGASPHQPQHF
abundance: -; d_gene: -; j_gene: TRBJ2-3; v_gene: TRBV7-9; len: 16; CDR3nt: TGTGCCAGCAGCTCCCGACCGACAAAGATCACAGATACGCAGTATTTT; CDR3aa: CASSSRPTKITDTQYF
abundance: -; d_gene: TRBD1; j_gene: TRBJ1-5; v_gene: TRBV28; len: 15; CDR3nt: TGTGCCAGCAGTGCCGGACAGGGGTGGAATCAGCCCCAGCATTTT; CDR3aa: CASSAGQGWNQPQHF
abundance: -; d_gene: -; j_gene: TRBJ2-7; v_gene: TRBV5-5; len: 17; CDR3nt: TGTGCCAGCAGCTCCCGGACAGTCCCCTCGCTTCTTTACGAGCAGTACTTC; CDR3aa: CASSSRTVPSLLYEQYF
abundance: few; d_gene: TRBD2; j_gene: TRBJ2-1; v_gene: TRBV20-1; len: 15; CDR3nt: TGCAGTGCTAGAAAGCCTGGCGGGGGGGCCCCTGAGCAGTTCTTC; CDR3aa: CSARKPGGGAPEQFF
abundance: -; d_gene: TRBD1; j_gene: TRBJ2-5; v_gene: TRBV11-2; len: 15; CDR3nt: TGTGCCAGCAGCTCGGACAGGGGGCGCCGGGAGACCCAGTACTTC; CDR3aa: CASSSDRGRRETQYF
abundance: few; d_gene: -; j_gene: TRBJ2-1; v_gene: TRBV10-3; len: 14; CDR3nt: TGTGCCACCCTTAGCGGCACGGGGGCGGGGGAGCAGTTCTTC; CDR3aa: CATLSGTGAGEQFF
abundance: -; d_gene: -; j_gene: TRBJ1-1; v_gene: TRBV6-1; len: 11; CDR3nt: TGTGCCAGCACCCAGAACACTGAAGCTTTCTTT; CDR3aa: CASTQNTEAFF